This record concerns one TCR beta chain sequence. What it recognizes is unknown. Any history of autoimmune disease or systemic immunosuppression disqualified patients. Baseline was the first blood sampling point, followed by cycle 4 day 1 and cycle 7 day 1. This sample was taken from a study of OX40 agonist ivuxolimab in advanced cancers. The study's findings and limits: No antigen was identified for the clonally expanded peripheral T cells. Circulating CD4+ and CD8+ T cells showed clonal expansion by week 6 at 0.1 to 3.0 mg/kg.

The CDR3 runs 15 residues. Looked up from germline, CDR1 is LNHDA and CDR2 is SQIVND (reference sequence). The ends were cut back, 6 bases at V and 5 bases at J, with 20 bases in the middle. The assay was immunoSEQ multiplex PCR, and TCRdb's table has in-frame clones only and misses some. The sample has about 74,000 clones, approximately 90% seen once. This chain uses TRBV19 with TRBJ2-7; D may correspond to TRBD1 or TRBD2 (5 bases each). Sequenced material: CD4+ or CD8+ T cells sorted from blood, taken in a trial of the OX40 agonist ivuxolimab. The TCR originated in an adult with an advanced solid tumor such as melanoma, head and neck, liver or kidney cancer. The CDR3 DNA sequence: TGTGCCAGTAGATTCTCGGGGCAGCCAAGGGACGAGCAGTACTTC. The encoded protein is CASRFSGQPRDEQYF.